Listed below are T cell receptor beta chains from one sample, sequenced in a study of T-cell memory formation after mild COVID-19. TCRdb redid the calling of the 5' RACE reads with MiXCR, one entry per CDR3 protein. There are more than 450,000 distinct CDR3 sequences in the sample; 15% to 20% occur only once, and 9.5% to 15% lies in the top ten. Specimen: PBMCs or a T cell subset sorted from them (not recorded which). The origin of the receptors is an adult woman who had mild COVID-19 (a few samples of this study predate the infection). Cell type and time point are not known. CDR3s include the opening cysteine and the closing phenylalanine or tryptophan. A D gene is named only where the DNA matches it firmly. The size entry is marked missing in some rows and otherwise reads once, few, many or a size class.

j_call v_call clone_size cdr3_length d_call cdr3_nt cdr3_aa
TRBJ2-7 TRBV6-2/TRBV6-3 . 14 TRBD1 TGTGCCAGCAAAGATTCCGGGACAGCAAACGGGCAGTACTTC CASKDSGTANGQYF
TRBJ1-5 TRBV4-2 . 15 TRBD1 TGTGCCAGCAGCCCGGCGACAGGGGGTAATCAGCCCCAGCATTTT CASSPATGGNQPQHF
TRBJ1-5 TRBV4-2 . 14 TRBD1 TGTGCCAGCAGCCAACGACAGGGTGGTCAGCCCCAGCATTTT CASSQRQGGQPQHF
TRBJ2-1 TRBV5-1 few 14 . TGCGCCAGCAGCCCGTTAGCGGACGACAATGAGCAGTTCTTC CASSPLADDNEQFF
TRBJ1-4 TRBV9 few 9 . TGTATTATTCGGAGGAAACTGTTTTTT CIIRRKLFF
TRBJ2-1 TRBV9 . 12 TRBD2 TGTGCCAGCAGCCACTCGGGGGGTGAGCAGTTCTTC CASSHSGGEQFF
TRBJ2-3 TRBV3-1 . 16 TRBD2 TGTGCCAGCACGGGGACTAGCGGGGGGGCCATAGATACGCAGTATTTT CASTGTSGGAIDTQYF
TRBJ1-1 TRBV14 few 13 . TGTGCCAGCAGCCAAGTACGGGGCGCTGAAGCTTTCTTT CASSQVRGAEAFF
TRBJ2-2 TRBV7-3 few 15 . TGTGCCAGCAGCCCTGGAGGCTCGAGGACCGGGGAGCTGTTTTTT CASSPGGSRTGELFF
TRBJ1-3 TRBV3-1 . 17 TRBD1 TGTGCCAGCAGCCAAGATCCAGGAGGGGGCACGGGAAACACCATATATTTT CASSQDPGGGTGNTIYF
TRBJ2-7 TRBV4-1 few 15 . TGCGCCAGCAGCCATTACCTCGACAGGCCCCACGAGCAGTACTTC CASSHYLDRPHEQYF
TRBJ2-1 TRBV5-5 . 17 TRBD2 TGTGCCAGCAGCTTGGATCTAGCGGGGCCAGCCTACAATGAGCAGTTCTTC CASSLDLAGPAYNEQFF
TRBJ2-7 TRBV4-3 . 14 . TGCGCCAGCAGCCACATTCTGGATCCAGGGGAGCAGTACTTC CASSHILDPGEQYF
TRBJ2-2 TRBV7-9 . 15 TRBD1 TGTGCCAGCAGCGCAGACAGGGGTCCCACCGGGGAGCTGTTTTTT CASSADRGPTGELFF
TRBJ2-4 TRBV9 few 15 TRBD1 TGTGCCAGCAGCGTATCTGGGACAGGGCGAAACATTCAGTACTTC CASSVSGTGRNIQYF
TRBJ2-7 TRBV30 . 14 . TGTGCCTGGCGCCCCGTACGGGCCTCCTACGAGCAGTACTTC CAWRPVRASYEQYF
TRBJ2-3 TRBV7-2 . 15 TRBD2 TGTGCCAGCAGGGGACTAGCGGCTAACACAGATACGCAGTATTTT CASRGLAANTDTQYF
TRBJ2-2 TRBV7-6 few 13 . TGTGCCAGCTCGCAAGAGTCGGCCGGGGAGCTGTTTTTT CASSQESAGELFF
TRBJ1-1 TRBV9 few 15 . TGTGCCAGCAGCGCGGAAGGACGTCCGAACACTGAAGCTTTCTTT CASSAEGRPNTEAFF
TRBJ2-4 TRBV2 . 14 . TGTGCCAGCAGTGAAGGTGAGGACCCCCGGACCGCAAACTTC CASSEGEDPRTANF
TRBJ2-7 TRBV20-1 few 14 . TGCAGTGCTAGAGATCGGAAGGGGAGGTACGAGCAGTACTTC CSARDRKGRYEQYF
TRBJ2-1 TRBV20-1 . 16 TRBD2 TGCAGTGCTAGTCTGGGGACTAGCGAGGTATACAATGAGCAGTTCTTC CSASLGTSEVYNEQFF
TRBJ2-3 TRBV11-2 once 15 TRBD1 TGTGCCAGCAACCAGGGGGTCGGTGGCACAGATACGCAGTATTTT CASNQGVGGTDTQYF
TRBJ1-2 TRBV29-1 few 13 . TGCAGCGTTGAAGAGTGGGGGATCTATGGCTACACCTTC CSVEEWGIYGYTF
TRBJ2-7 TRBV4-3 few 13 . TGCGCCAGCAGCCAAGCTCCAGGACTCGGGCAGTACTTC CASSQAPGLGQYF
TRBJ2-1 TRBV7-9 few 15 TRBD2 TGTGCCAGCAGAGCCGGGACTAGCAGTTACAATGAGCAGTTCTTC CASRAGTSSYNEQFF
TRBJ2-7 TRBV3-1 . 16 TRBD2 TGTGCCAGCAGCCAAGATTGGACTAGCGGATCGAACGAGCAGTACTTC CASSQDWTSGSNEQYF
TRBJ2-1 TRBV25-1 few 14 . TGTGCCAGCGAACCGTGGGGATACTACAATGAGCAGTTCTTC CASEPWGYYNEQFF
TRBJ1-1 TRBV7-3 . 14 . TGTGCCAGCAGCCTTCAGGGTAGGGAGACTGAAGCTTTCTTT CASSLQGRETEAFF
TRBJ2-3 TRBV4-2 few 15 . TGTGCCAGCAGGCCCATAGGGGGGGCCTCACATACGCAGTATTTT CASRPIGGASHTQYF
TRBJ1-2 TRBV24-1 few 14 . TGTGCCACCAGTGGAGTCCGGGATAACTATGGCTACACCTTC CATSGVRDNYGYTF